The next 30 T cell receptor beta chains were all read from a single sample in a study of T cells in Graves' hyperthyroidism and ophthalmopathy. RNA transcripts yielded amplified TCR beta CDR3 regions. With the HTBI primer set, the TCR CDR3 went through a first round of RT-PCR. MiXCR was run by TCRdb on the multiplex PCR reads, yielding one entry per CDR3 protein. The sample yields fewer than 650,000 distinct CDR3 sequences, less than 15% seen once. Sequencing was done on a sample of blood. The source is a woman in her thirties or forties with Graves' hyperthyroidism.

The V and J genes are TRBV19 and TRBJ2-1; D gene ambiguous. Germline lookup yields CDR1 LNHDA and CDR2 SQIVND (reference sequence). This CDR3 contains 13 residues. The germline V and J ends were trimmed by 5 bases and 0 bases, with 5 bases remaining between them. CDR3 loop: CASSSVSYNEQFF. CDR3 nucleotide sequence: TGTGCCAGTAGTTCCGTCTCCTACAATGAGCAGTTCTTC.

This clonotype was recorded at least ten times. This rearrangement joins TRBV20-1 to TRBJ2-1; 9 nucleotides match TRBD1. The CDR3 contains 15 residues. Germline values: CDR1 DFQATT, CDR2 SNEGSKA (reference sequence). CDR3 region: CSVLTFGQGYNEQFF. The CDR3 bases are TGCAGCGTCCTTACATTCGGACAGGGGTACAATGAGCAGTTCTTC.

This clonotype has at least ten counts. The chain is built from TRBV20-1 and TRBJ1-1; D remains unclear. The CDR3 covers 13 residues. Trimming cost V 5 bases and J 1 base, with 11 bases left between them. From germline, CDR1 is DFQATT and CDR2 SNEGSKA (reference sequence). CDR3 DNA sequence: TGCAGTGCTTTACCCTGGGGGAACACTGAAGCTTTCTTT. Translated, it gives CSALPWGNTEAFF.

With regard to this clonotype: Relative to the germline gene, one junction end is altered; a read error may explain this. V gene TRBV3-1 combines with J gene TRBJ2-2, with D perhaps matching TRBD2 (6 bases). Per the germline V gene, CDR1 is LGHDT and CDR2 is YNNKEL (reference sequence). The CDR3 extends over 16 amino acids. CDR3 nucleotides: TGTGCCAGCAGCCAATGGCAGAATAGGAACACCGGGGGGCTGTTTTTT. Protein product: CASSQWQNRNTGGLFF.

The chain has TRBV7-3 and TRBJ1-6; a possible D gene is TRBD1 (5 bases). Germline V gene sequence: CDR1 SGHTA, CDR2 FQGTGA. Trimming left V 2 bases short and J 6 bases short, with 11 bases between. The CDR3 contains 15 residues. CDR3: CASSLSWGTNSPLHF. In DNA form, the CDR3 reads TGTGCCAGCAGCTTATCTTGGGGGACTAATTCACCCCTCCACTTT.

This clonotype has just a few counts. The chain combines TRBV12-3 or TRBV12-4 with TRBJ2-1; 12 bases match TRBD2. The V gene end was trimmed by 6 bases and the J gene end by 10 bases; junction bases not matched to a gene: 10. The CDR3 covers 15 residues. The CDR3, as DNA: TGTGCCAGCAGCCCGACTAGCGGGAGCTTGCGAGAGCAGTTCTTC. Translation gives CASSPTSGSLREQFF.

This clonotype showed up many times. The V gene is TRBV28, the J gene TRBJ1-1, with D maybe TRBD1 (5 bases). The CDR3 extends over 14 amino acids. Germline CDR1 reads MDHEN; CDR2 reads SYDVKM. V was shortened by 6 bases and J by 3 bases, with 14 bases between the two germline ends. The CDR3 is CASRGGERDTEAFF. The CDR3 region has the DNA TGTGCCAGCAGGGGGGGGGAACGGGACACTGAAGCTTTCTTT.

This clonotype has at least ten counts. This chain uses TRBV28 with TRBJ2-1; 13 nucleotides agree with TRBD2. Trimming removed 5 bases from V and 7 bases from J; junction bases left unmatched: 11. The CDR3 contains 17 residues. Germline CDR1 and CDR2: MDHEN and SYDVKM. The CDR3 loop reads CASSPPAGGLAGNEQFF. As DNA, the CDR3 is TGTGCCAGCAGTCCCCCGGCGGGGGGACTAGCGGGAAATGAGCAGTTCTTC.

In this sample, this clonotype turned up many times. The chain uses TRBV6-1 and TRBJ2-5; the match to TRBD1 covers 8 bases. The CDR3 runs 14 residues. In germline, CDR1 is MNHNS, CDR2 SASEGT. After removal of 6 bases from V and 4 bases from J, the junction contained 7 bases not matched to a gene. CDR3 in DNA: TGTGCCAGCAGCATCGGGACAGGTCGAGAGACCCAGTACTTC. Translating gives CASSIGTGRETQYF.

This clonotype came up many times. DNA of the CDR3: TGTGCCTGGAGTCTAGGGATTAGCGGGCTCAATGAGCAGTTCTTC. Amino acid sequence: CAWSLGISGLNEQFF. J is TRBJ2-1 and V is TRBV30; TRBD2 matches at 7 bases. The CDR3 sequence is 15 residues long. V lost 2 bases to trimming and J lost 6 bases; unmatched junction nucleotides: 10. CDR1 is GTSNPN, CDR2 SVGIG, per germline (reference sequence).

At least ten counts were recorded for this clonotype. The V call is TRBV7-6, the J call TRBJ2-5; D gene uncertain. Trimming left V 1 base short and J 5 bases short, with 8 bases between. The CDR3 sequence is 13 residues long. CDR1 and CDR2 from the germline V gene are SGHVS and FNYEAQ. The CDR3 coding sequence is TGTGCCAGCAGCTTAGAAGTTCTGGAGACCCAGTACTTC. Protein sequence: CASSLEVLETQYF.

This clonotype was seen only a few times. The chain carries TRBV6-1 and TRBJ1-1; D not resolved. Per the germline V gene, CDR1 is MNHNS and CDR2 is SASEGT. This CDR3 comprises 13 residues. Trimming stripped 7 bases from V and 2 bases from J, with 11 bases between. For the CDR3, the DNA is TGTGCCAGCAAAGAACAGTATAACACTGAAGCTTTCTTT. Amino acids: CASKEQYNTEAFF.

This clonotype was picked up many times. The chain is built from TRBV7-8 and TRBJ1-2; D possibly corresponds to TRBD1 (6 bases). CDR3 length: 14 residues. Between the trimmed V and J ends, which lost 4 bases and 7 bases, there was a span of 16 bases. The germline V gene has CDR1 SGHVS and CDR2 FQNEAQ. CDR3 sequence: CASSSDSTGRGYTF. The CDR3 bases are TGTGCCAGCAGCTCCGACTCGACAGGACGTGGCTACACCTTC.

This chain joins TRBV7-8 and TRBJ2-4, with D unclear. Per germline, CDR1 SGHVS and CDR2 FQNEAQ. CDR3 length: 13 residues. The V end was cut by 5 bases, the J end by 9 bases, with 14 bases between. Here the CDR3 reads CASSPGSSGIQYF. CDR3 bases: TGTGCCAGCAGCCCCGGAAGTTCCGGCATTCAGTACTTC.

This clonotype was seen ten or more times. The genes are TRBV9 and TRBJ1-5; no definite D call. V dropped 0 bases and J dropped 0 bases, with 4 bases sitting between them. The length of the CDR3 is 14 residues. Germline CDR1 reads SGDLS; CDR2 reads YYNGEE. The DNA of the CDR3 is TGTGCCAGCAGCGTAGATGGTAGCAATCAGCCCCAGCATTTT. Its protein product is CASSVDGSNQPQHF. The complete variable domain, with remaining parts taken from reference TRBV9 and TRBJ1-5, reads DSGVTQTPKHLITATGQRVTLRCSPRSGDLSVYWYQQSLDQGLQFLIQYYNGEERAKGNILERFSAQQFPDLHSELNLSSLELGDSALYFCASSVDGSNQPQHFGDGTRLSIL.

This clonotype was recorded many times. CDR3 nucleotide sequence: TGTGCCAGCAGCCAAAGACAGGGAGGTGAGCAGTTCTTC. It translates to CASSQRQGGEQFF. J is TRBJ2-1 and V is TRBV3-1; weak D call: TRBD1 (7 bases). V lost 2 bases and J lost 9, with 11 bases in between. CDR1 and CDR2 (germline): LGHDT, YNNKEL (reference sequence). The CDR3 spans 13 residues.

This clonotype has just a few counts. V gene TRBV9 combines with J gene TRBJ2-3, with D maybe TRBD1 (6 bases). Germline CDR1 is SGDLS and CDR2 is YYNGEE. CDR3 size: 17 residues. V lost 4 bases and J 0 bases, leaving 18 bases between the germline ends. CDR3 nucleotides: TGTGCCAGCAGCCTCAGAAGCAGGACAGCCAGCACAGATACGCAGTATTTT. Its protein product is CASSLRSRTASTDTQYF. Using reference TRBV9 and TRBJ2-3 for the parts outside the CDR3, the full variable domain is DSGVTQTPKHLITATGQRVTLRCSPRSGDLSVYWYQQSLDQGLQFLIQYYNGEERAKGNILERFSAQQFPDLHSELNLSSLELGDSALYFCASSLRSRTASTDTQYFGPGTRLTVL.

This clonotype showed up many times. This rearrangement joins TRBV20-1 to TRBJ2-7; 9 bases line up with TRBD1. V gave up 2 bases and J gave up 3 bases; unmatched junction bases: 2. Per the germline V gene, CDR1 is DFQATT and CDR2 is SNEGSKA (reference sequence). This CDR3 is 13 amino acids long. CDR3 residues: CSARRDRDYEQYF. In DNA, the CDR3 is TGCAGTGCTAGAAGGGACAGGGACTACGAGCAGTACTTC.

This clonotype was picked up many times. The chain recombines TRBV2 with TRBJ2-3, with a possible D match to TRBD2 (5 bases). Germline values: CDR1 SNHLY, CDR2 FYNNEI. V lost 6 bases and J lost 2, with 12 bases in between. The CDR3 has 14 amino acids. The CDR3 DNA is TGTGCCAGCAGGCCAGCGGAACCCACAGATACGCAGTATTTT. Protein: CASRPAEPTDTQYF.

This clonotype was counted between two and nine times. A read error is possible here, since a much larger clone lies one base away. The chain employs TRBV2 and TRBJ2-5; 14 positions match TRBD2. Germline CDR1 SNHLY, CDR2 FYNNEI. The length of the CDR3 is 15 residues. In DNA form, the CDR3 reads TGTGCCAGCAAGGGACTAGCGGGAGCGCAAGAGACCCGGTACTTC. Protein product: CASKGLAGAQETRYF.

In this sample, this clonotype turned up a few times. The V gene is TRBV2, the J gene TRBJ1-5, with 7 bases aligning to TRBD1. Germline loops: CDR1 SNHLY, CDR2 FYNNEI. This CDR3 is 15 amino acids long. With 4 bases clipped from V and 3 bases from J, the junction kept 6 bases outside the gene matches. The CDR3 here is CASSARQGVNQPQHF. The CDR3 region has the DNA TGTGCCAGCAGTGCACGACAGGGAGTCAATCAGCCCCAGCATTTT.

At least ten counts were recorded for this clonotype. The CDR3: CSASRTYNEQFF. In nucleotides, the CDR3 is TGCAGTGCTAGCCGGACCTACAATGAGCAGTTCTTC. The J gene is TRBJ2-1, the V gene TRBV20-1; D call uncertain. Trimming removed 3 bases at V and 2 bases at J, with 5 bases between. CDR1 is DFQATT, CDR2 SNEGSKA, per germline (reference sequence). The length of the CDR3 is 12 residues.

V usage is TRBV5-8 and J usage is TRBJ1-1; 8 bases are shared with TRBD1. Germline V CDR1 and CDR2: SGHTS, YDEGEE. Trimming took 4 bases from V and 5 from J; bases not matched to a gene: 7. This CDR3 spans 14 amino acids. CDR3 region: CASSVRGRGTEAFF. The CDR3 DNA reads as TGTGCCAGCAGCGTCAGGGGGCGCGGGACTGAAGCTTTCTTT.

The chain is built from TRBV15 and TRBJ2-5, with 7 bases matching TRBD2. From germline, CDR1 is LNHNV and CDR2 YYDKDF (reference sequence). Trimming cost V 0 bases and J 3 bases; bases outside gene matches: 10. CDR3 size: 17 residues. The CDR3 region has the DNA TGTGCCACCAGCAGAGATCTGACGGGGACTACAAAAGAGACCCAGTACTTC. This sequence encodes CATSRDLTGTTKETQYF.

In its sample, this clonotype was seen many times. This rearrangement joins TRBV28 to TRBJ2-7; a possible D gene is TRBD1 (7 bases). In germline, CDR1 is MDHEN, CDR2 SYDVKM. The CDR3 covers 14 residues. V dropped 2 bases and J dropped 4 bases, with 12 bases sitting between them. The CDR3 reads CASSLGGGGYEQYF. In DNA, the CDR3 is TGTGCCAGCAGTTTAGGAGGGGGCGGATACGAGCAGTACTTC.

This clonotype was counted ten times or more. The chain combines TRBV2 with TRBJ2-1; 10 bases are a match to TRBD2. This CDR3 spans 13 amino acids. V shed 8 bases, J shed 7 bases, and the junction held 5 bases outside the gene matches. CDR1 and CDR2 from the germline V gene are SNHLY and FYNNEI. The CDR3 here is CASGTSEGNEQFF. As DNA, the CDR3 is TGTGCCAGCGGGACTAGCGAGGGTAATGAGCAGTTCTTC. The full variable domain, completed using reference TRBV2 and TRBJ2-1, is EPEVTQTPSHQVTQMGQEVILRCVPISNHLYFYWYRQILGQKVEFLVSFYNNEISEKSEIFDDQFSVERPDGSNFTLKIRSTKLEDSAMYFCASGTSEGNEQFFGPGTRLTVL.

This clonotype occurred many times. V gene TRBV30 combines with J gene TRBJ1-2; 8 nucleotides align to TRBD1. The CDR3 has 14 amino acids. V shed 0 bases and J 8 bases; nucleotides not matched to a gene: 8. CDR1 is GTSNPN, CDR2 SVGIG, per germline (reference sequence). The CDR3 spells CAWSVGQGTRGYTF. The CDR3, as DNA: TGTGCCTGGAGTGTCGGACAGGGTACGAGAGGCTACACCTTC.

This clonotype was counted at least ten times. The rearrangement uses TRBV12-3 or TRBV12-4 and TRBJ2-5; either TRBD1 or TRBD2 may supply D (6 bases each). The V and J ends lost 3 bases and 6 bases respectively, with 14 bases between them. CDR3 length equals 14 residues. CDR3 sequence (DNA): TGTGCCAGCAGTTTCTCCGGGGGCTTGAAGACCCAGTACTTC. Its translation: CASSFSGGLKTQYF.

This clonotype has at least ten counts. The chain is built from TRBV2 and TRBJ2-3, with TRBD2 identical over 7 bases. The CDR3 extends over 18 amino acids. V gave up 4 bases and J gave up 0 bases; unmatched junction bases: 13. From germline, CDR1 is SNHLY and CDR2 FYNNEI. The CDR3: CASSGPLGLAGSTDTQYF. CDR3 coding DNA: TGTGCCAGCAGTGGACCTCTGGGGTTAGCGGGCAGCACAGATACGCAGTATTTT.

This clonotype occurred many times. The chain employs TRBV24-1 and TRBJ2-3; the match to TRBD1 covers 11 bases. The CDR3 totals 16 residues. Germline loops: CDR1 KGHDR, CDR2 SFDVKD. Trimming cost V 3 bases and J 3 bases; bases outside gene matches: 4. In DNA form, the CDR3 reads TGTGCCACCAGTGATCCCGGGACAGGGGGGACAGATACGCAGTATTTT. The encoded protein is CATSDPGTGGTDTQYF.